This T cell receptor (beta chain) derives from a study of shared clonotypes between healthy human individuals. TCRdb's copy holds only in-frame clones and misses some; the assay was immunoSEQ multiplex PCR. The sample yields 300,000 to 400,000 clones, 74% seen once. Germline assignment: CDR1 SGHVS and CDR2 FQNEAQ. J lost 4 bases, V lost 2 bases, and 9 bases had no gene match. This CDR3 is 16 amino acids long. This receptor was identified in a young man in good health. Sequencing was carried out using memory CD4+ T cells sorted from blood. The subset was: CD45RA-negative fraction. The chain uses TRBV7-8 and TRBJ1-1; 8 nucleotides line up with TRBD1. The CDR3 loop reads CASSLLDRATPTEAFF. CDR3 in DNA: TGTGCCAGCAGCTTACTGGACAGGGCCACCCCCACTGAAGCTTTCTTT.